Described below is a single TCR beta chain sequence and its context. Unmatched junction bases numbered 8, after V lost 5 bases and J lost 11 bases. The CDR3 loop spans 12 amino acids. Germline values: CDR1 SEHNR, CDR2 FQNEAQ (reference sequence). This entry belongs to a study of CD8 T cells in Susac syndrome. TEMRA cells were FACS-enriched, with CD8+ and CD4+ T cells isolated negatively. Roughly 0.5 to 1 ug RNA was reverse transcribed with random hexamers. TCR beta CDR3 was amplified by immunoSEQ multiplex PCR. This amplification extended across 54 Vbeta and 13 Jbeta segments. TCRdb fed the immunoSEQ multiplex PCR reads into MiXCR, producing one record per CDR3 protein. Of roughly 300,000 distinct CDR3 sequences in the sample, more than 75% are singletons; the top ten hold about 0.11%.

This chain joins TRBV7-9 and TRBJ1-1; 7 positions match TRBD1. Sequenced sample: CD8+ T cells from PBMCs. The source is a human donor with multiple sclerosis. The DNA of the CDR3 is TGTGCCAGCAGCGGGACAGCTCGGTGGGCTTTCTTT. It specifies CASSGTARWAFF.